The subject of this entry is one T cell receptor (beta chain). Antigen specificity is unknown. CDR1 is LNHDA, CDR2 SQIVND, per germline (reference sequence). CDR3 length: 15 residues. Trimming cost V 3 bases and J 2 bases, with 11 bases left between them. Measured with immunoSEQ multiplex PCR; TCRdb has only the in-frame clones, and not every one. This sample carries approximately 67,000 clones, roughly 90% of them seen once, and the ten largest clones take more than 2%. The sample originates from a study of T cell responses to AZD1222 COVID-19 vaccine. The wider study: Both about-4-week and about-12-week second-dose recipients were combined. Study-wide points: Repertoire samples came only from after the peak T cell response. Females made up more of the donors, who were largely white British, and clonal diversity may have come out too low.

Sequencing was performed on peripheral blood, taken on day 0 of AZD1222 vaccination. The clonotype originates from an adult in good health. This rearrangement joins TRBV19 to TRBJ1-5; possible D gene TRBD1, 5 bases. CDR3 in amino acids: CASSMRGVGNQPQHF. In DNA, the CDR3 is TGTGCCAGTAGTATGAGAGGGGTAGGCAATCAGCCCCAGCATTTT.